This section outlines one TCR beta chain sequence together with its context. The sample belongs to a study of blood T cell repertoires in COVID-19. Background on the study: Material from acute and convalescent COVID-19 was sourced from the United States, Italy and Spain. PBMCs, B-cell-depleted T cells, or T cells were the source of the cDNA or gDNA that made up the material.

In the original workflow: Estimates of nucleated cell counts were drawn from the amplification of reference gene primers. The assay was immunoSEQ multiplex PCR, and TCRdb's table has in-frame clones only and misses some. The DNA gave D and trimming, while V, J and clone size come from that table. The sample consists of 75,000 to 95,000 clones, roughly 80% of them appearing once. Looked up from germline, CDR1 is MDHEN and CDR2 is SYDVKM. This CDR3 is built from 16 residues. Trimming at V came to 5 bases and at J to 4 bases, leaving 6 bases not matched to a gene. The chain uses TRBV28 and TRBJ1-6; 9 nucleotides line up with TRBD1. The source of this sequence is a human donor in a cohort sampled during active COVID-19. Sequenced input: peripheral blood. CDR3 sequence reads: CASSRGQGKYNSPLHF. For the CDR3, the DNA is TGTGCCAGCAGTCGGGGACAGGGTAAATATAATTCACCCCTCCACTTT.